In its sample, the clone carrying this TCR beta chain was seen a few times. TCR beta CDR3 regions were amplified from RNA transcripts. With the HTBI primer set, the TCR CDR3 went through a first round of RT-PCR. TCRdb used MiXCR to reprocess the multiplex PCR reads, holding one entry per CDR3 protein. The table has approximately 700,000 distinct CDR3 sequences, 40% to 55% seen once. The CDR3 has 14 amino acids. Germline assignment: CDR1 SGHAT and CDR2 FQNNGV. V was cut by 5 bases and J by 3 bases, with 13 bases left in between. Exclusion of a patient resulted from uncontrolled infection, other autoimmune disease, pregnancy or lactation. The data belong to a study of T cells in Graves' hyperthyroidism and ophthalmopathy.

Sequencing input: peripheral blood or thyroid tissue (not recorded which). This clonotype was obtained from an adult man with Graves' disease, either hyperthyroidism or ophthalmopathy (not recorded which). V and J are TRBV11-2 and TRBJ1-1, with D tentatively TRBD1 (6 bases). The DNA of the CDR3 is TGTGCCAGCAGCCAAGGGGGTAGGGACACTGAAGCTTTCTTT. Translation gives CASSQGGRDTEAFF.